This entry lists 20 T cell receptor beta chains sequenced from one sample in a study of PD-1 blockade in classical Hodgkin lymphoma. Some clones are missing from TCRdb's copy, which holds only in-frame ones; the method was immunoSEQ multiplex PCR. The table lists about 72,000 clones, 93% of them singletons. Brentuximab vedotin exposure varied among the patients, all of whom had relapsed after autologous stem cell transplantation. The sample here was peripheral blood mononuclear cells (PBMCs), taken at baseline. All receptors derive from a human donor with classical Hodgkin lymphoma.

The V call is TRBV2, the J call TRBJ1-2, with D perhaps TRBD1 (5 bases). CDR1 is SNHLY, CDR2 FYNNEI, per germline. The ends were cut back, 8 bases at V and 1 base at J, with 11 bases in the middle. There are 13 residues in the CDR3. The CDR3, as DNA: TGTGCCAGCTTTGGCGACAGTAACTATGGCTACACCTTC. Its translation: CASFGDSNYGYTF.

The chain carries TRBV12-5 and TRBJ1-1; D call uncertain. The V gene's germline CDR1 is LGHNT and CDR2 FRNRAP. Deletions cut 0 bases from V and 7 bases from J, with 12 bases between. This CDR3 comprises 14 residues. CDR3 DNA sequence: TGTGCTAGTGGTTTGGTATTAGGCGCACTTGAAGCTTTCTTT. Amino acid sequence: CASGLVLGALEAFF. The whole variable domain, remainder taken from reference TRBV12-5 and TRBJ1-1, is DARVTQTPRHKVTEMGQEVTMRCQPILGHNTVFWYRQTMMQGLELLAYFRNRAPLDDSGMPKDRFSAEMPDATLATLKIQPSEPRDSAVYFCASGLVLGALEAFFGQGTRLTVV.

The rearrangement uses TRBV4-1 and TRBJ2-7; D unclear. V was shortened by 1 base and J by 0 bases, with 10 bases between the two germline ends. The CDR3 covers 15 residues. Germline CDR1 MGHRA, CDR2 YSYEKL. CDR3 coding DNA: TGCGCCAGCAGCCAAGTAAGGGAAATCTCCTACGAGCAGTACTTC. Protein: CASSQVREISYEQYF.

Here the CDR3 reads CASSGGTDTQYF. Here the CDR3 DNA reads TGTGCCAGCTCAGGTGGGACAGATACGCAGTATTTT. V gene TRBV18 combines with J gene TRBJ2-3; D gene uncertain. The CDR3 is made up of 12 amino acids. V lost 5 bases to trimming and J lost 3 bases, with 6 bases between them. The V gene's germline CDR1 is KGHSH and CDR2 LQKENI. Filled out from reference TRBV18 and TRBJ2-3, the complete variable domain reads NAGVMQNPRHLVRRRGQEARLRCSPMKGHSHVYWYRQLPEEGLKFMVYLQKENIIDESGMPKERFSAEFPKEGPSILRIQQVVRGDSAAYFCASSGGTDTQYFGPGTRLTVL.

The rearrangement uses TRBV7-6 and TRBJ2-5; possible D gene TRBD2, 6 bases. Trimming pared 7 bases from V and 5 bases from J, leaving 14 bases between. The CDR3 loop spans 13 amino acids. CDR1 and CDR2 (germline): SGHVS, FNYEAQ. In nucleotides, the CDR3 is TGTGCCAGCACCTCCGGGAGTTGGGAGACCCAGTACTTC. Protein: CASTSGSWETQYF.

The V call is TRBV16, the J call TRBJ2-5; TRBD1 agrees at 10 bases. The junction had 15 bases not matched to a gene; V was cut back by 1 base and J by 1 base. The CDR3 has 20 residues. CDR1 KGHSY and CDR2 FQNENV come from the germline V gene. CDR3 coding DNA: TGTGCCAGCAGCCAATTTGCAGGGACAGGGGTAGCTCGTTTCCAAGAGACCCAGTACTTC. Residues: CASSQFAGTGVARFQETQYF. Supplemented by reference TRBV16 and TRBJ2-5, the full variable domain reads GEEVAQTPKHLVRGEGQKAKLYCAPIKGHSYVFWYQQVLKNEFKFLISFQNENVFDETGMPKERFSAKCLPNSPCSLEIQATKLEDSAVYFCASSQFAGTGVARFQETQYFGPGTRLLVL.

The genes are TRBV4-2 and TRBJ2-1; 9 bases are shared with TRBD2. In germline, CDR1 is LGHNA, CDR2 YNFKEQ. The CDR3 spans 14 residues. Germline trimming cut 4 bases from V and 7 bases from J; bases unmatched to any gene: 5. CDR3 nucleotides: TGTGCCAGCAGCCTGGGACTAGCAACGAATGAGCAGTTCTTC. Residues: CASSLGLATNEQFF.

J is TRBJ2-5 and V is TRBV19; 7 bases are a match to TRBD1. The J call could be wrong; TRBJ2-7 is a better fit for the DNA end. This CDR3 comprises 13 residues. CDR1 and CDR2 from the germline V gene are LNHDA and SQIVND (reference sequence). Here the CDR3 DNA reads TGTGCCAGTAGTAACAGGGGTGCCTACGAGCAGTACTTC. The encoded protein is CASSNRGAYEQYF.

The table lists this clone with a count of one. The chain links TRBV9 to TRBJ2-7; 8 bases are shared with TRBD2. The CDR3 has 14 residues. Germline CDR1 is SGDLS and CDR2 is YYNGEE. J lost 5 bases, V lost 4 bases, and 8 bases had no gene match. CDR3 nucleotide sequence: TGTGCCAGCAGCACCGGGACTAGTAACCACGAGCAGTACTTC. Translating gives CASSTGTSNHEQYF.

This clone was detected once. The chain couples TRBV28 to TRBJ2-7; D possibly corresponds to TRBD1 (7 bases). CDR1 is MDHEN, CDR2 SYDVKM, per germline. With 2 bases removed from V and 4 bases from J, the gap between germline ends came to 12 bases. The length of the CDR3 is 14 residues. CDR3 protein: CASSLTGEVYEQYF. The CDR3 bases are TGTGCCAGCAGTTTAACAGGGGAGGTTTACGAGCAGTACTTC.

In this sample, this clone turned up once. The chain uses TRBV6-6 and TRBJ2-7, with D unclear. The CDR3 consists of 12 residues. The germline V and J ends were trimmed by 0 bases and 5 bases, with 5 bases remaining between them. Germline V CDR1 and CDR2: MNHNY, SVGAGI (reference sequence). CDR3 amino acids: CASSYSVDEQYF. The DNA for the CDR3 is TGTGCCAGCAGTTACTCGGTTGACGAGCAGTACTTC.

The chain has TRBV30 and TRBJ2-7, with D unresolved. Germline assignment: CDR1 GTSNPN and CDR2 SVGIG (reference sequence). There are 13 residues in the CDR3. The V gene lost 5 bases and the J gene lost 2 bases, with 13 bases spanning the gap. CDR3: CAWGQAAAYEQYF. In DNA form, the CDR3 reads TGTGCCTGGGGGCAGGCGGCGGCCTACGAGCAGTACTTC. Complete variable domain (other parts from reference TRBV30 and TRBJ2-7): SQTIHQWPATLVQPVGSPLSLECTVEGTSNPNLYWYRQAAGRGLQLLFYSVGIGQISSEVPQNLSASRPQDRQFILSSKKLLLSDSGFYLCAWGQAAAYEQYFGPGTRLTVT.

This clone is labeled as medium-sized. The CDR3 coding sequence is TGTGCCAGCAGCTTAGGATATGGGGGGGGACAGCCCCAGCATTTT. Amino acids: CASSLGYGGGQPQHF. The V gene is TRBV7-6, the J gene TRBJ1-5, with D possibly matching TRBD1 (5 bases). The CDR3 length is 15 residues. Germline loops: CDR1 SGHVS, CDR2 FNYEAQ. V was cut by 1 base and J by 7 bases, with 14 bases left in between.

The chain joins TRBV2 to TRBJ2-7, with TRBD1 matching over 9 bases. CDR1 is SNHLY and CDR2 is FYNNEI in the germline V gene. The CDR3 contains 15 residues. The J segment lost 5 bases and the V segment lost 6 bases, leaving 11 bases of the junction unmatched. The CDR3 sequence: CASRRPGTGPHEQYF. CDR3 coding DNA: TGTGCCAGCAGGCGTCCCGGGACAGGGCCCCACGAGCAGTACTTC.

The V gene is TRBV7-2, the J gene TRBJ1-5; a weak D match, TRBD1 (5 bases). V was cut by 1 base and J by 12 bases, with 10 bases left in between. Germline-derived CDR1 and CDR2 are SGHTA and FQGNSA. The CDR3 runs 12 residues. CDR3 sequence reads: CASSLETGRQHF. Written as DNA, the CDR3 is TGTGCCAGCAGCTTAGAAACAGGACGCCAGCATTTT.

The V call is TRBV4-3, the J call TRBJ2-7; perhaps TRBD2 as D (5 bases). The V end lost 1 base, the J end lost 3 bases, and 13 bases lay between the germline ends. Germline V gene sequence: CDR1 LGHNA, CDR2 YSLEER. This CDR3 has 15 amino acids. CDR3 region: CASSQGGADYYEQYF. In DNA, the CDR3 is TGCGCCAGCAGCCAAGGAGGAGCCGACTACTACGAGCAGTACTTC.

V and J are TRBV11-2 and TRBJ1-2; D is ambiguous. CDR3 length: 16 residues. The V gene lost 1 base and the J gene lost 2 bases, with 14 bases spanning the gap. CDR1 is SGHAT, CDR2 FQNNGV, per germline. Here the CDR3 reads CASSLGPVSVNYGYTF. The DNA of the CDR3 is TGTGCCAGCAGCTTAGGTCCAGTTTCGGTCAACTATGGCTACACCTTC.

The CDR3 reads CASSISSNQPQHF. The CDR3 DNA reads TGTGCCAGCAGCATCAGTAGCAATCAGCCCCAGCATTTT. The chain uses TRBV7-2 and TRBJ1-5; no definite D call. The CDR3 is 13 amino acids. Germline loops: CDR1 SGHTA, CDR2 FQGNSA. V was pared by 5 bases and J by 0 bases, with 5 bases between.

The CDR3 DNA reads TGTGCCAGCAGCTTCTACACCGGGGAGCTGTTTTTT. It specifies CASSFYTGELFF. The chain recombines TRBV5-6 with TRBJ2-2; D call uncertain. Trimming cost V 2 bases and J 3 bases, with 2 bases left between them. The germline CDR1 and CDR2 sequences are SGHDT and YYEEEE. CDR3 length: 12 residues.

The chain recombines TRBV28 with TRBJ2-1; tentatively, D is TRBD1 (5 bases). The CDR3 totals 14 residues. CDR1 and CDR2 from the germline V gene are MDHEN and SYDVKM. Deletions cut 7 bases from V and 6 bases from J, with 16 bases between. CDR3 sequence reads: CASILTGQGNEQFF. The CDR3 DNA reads TGTGCCAGCATCCTGACCGGGCAGGGCAATGAGCAGTTCTTC.